This paragraph reports one T cell receptor (beta chain). The antigen remains unidentified. The study separated CD4+ cells into CD45RA+ naive and CD45RA-negative memory subsets. For every subset, genomic DNA was evenly distributed across several immunoSEQ plates. Here immunoSEQ multiplex PCR was the method, and the copy in TCRdb shows in-frame clones only, minus some. The sample has about 2.3 million clones, approximately 93% seen once. The CDR3 totals 13 residues. Trimming took off 3 bases at V and 1 base at J, with 7 bases between the two ends. Germline CDR1 is SGHDT and CDR2 is YYEEEE. The sample comes from a study of shared clonotypes between healthy human individuals. Findings and caveats of the study: Clonotype sharing among donors was expected to depend on sequencing depth. It was observed that roughly 5.5% of naive CD4 clonotypes were shared across several donors.

This TCR was recovered from a man younger than 35 in good health. Some clones in this sample may be carry-over from other donors' samples. The chain has TRBV5-6 and TRBJ1-1; unclear D gene. Material for sequencing was naive CD4+ T cells from PBMCs. Subset reported: CD45RA+ positively selected. CDR3 region: CASSWWSNTEAFF. CDR3 in DNA: TGTGCCAGCAGCTGGTGGTCGAACACTGAAGCTTTCTTT.